The entry below gives a single T cell receptor beta chain sequence along with its context. The CDR3 is 17 amino acids. The germline V and J ends were trimmed by 1 base and 6 bases, with 19 bases remaining between them. CDR1 and CDR2 from the germline V gene are SGHTA and FQGNSA. Some clones are missing from TCRdb's copy, which holds only in-frame ones; the method was immunoSEQ multiplex PCR. The data hold tens of thousands of clones, with about nine tenths observed a single time. The sample is drawn from a study of T cell responses to AZD1222 COVID-19 vaccine. The sequences come from peripheral blood, collected 28 days after the second AZD1222 dose. The chain joins TRBV7-2 to TRBJ1-5; D unresolved. The TCR originated in an adult who received the AZD1222 COVID-19 vaccine. The CDR3 DNA sequence: TGTGCCAGCAGCTTAGGAGTAGGAGGCTCCCTAGGTCAGCCCCAGCATTTT. As protein: CASSLGVGGSLGQPQHF.